This T cell receptor beta chain originates from a study of regulatory T cells in long-lasting Graves disease. Building the TCR beta libraries relied on iRepertoire HTBI primers, and CDR3 regions underwent Arm-PCR. TCRdb recomputed calls from the multiplex PCR reads with MiXCR, one row per CDR3 protein. The sample includes 450,000 to 600,000 distinct CDR3 sequences, around 16% seen only once; the top ten take 9% to 15%. Time point described: newly diagnosed GD, antithyroid drugs for less than 3 months. Preparation of the TCR library used RNA extracted from PBMCs. Trimming removed 3 bases at V and 7 bases at J, with 9 bases between. The CDR3 totals 12 residues. Germline V gene sequence: CDR1 LNHNV, CDR2 YYDKDF (reference sequence). This clonotype was seen just once. These data also featured in a second study, about T cells in Graves' hyperthyroidism and ophthalmopathy.

The V gene is TRBV15, the J gene TRBJ1-1; a weak D match, TRBD1 (6 bases). The sequencing here drew on peripheral blood mononuclear cells (PBMCs), taken at new diagnosis, from a patient treated with antithyroid drugs. The sequence derives from a man aged 35-49 years with Graves disease. The CDR3 loop reads CATSRTGGEAFF. The CDR3 DNA is TGTGCCACCAGCAGGACAGGAGGTGAAGCTTTCTTT.